This record covers a single T cell receptor (beta chain). The antigen remains undetermined. Sequencing was performed with immunoSEQ multiplex PCR; in TCRdb, only in-frame clones are kept and a portion is missing. The sample contains roughly 150,000 clones, 90% to 95% of which appear only once. This entry is derived from a study of T cell responses to AZD1222 COVID-19 vaccine. Study-wide findings and caveats: Donors were mostly white British, more females; clonal diversity possibly underestimated.

Germline CDR1 reads SGHTA; CDR2 reads FQGNSA. V was cut by 5 bases and J by 3 bases, with 12 bases left in between. CDR3 size: 14 residues. Source: peripheral blood, taken 28 days after the second AZD1222 dose. The V and J genes are TRBV7-2 and TRBJ2-3, with a tentative D call TRBD2 (6 bases). The TCR originated in an adult who received the AZD1222 COVID-19 vaccine. The CDR3, as DNA: TGTGCCAGCAGCCGCGGGACGAGAACAGATACGCAGTATTTT. Amino acid sequence: CASSRGTRTDTQYF.